This entry lists 22 T cell receptor beta chains sequenced from one sample in a study of memory CD4+ T cells and cytomegalovirus serostatus. The sort gate was single viable CD3+CD4+CD8-CD45RO+ cells for memory CD4+ T cells. Sequencing was performed with immunoSEQ multiplex PCR; in TCRdb, only in-frame clones are kept and a portion is missing. The sample holds tens of thousands of clones; 78% are singletons and the top ten take roughly 0.84%. Sequenced sample: memory CD4+ T cells from blood. These receptors were taken from an adult in good health and CMV-seronegative.

The rearrangement uses TRBV29-1 and TRBJ2-5, with TRBD1 identical over 7 bases. Looked up from germline, CDR1 is SQVTM and CDR2 is ANQGSEA. Unmatched junction bases numbered 2, after V lost 7 bases and J lost 0 bases. The CDR3 runs to 12 residues. CDR3 in amino acids: CSGDRDQETQYF. Written as DNA, the CDR3 is TGCAGCGGAGACAGGGACCAAGAGACCCAGTACTTC.

The V gene is TRBV5-4, the J gene TRBJ2-3; 12 nucleotides align to TRBD2. Germline values: CDR1 SGHNT, CDR2 YYREEE (reference sequence). This CDR3 is 16 amino acids long. With V trimmed by 4 bases and J by 0 bases, 3 bases remained unmatched. The CDR3 region is CASSAGLAGSTDTQYF. The DNA of the CDR3 is TGTGCCAGCAGCGCAGGACTAGCGGGGAGCACAGATACGCAGTATTTT.

This clone was seen more than once but under ten times. This sequence joins TRBV7-9 and TRBJ2-2; 7 nucleotides line up with TRBD1. CDR1 is SEHNR, CDR2 FQNEAQ, per germline (reference sequence). The CDR3 has 14 residues. J lost 3 bases, V lost 5 bases, and 3 bases had no gene match. Written as DNA, the CDR3 is TGTGCCAGCAGCCCCCAGGGGGACACCGGGGAGCTGTTTTTT. As protein: CASSPQGDTGELFF.

This clone qualifies as medium-sized. This chain links TRBV7-3 with TRBJ2-2; D may be TRBD1 (5 bases). Germline V CDR1 and CDR2: SGHTA, FQGTGA. Trimming left V 0 bases short and J 3 bases short, with 5 bases between. The CDR3 is made up of 14 amino acids. CDR3 protein: CASSLTGDTGELFF. The DNA for the CDR3 is TGTGCCAGCAGCTTAACAGGGGACACCGGGGAGCTGTTTTTT.

This clone appeared a few times. This chain uses TRBV10-3 with TRBJ1-1; possible D gene TRBD1, 5 bases. The CDR3 has 13 residues. Germline lookup yields CDR1 ENHRY and CDR2 SYGVKD. Trimming shortened V by 2 bases and J by 10 bases, and 14 bases separated the two germline ends. CDR3: CAISEVKDIGAFF. The CDR3 DNA reads as TGTGCCATCAGTGAGGTTAAGGACATCGGAGCTTTCTTT.

The chain uses TRBV4-3 and TRBJ1-5; D is unresolved. Germline values: CDR1 LGHNA, CDR2 YSLEER. V was pared by 0 bases and J by 6 bases, with 6 bases between. This CDR3 is built from 13 residues. CDR3 nucleotides: TGCGCCAGCAGCCAAGACATGACTCAGCCCCAGCATTTT. Its translation: CASSQDMTQPQHF.

V gene TRBV5-4 combines with J gene TRBJ1-1; 8 bases match TRBD1. The CDR3 is made up of 15 amino acids. CDR1 is SGHNT, CDR2 YYREEE, per germline (reference sequence). The V gene end was trimmed by 4 bases and the J gene end by 2 bases; junction bases not matched to a gene: 7. The CDR3 DNA is TGTGCCAGCAGCCCCAGGGACAGGACAAACACTGAAGCTTTCTTT. Its protein product is CASSPRDRTNTEAFF. Full variable domain (missing parts from reference TRBV5-4 and TRBJ1-1): ETGVTQSPTHLIKTRGQQVTLRCSSQSGHNTVSWYQQALGQGPQFIFQYYREEENGRGNFPPRFSGLQFPNYSSELNVNALELDDSALYLCASSPRDRTNTEAFFGQGTRLTVV.

The chain employs TRBV5-8 and TRBJ2-2; D is undetermined. CDR1 SGHTS and CDR2 YDEGEE come from the germline V gene. Trimming cost V 0 bases and J 2 bases, with 8 bases left between them. This CDR3 has 15 amino acids. The DNA for the CDR3 is TGTGCCAGCAGCTTGGCCGGATACAACACCGGGGAGCTGTTTTTT. Its translation is CASSLAGYNTGELFF. Using reference TRBV5-8 and TRBJ2-2 for the parts outside the CDR3, the full variable domain is EAGVTQSPTHLIKTRGQQATLRCSPISGHTSVYWYQQALGLGLQFLLWYDEGEERNRGNFPPRFSGRQFPNYSSELNVNALELEDSALYLCASSLAGYNTGELFFGEGSRLTVL.

This chain connects TRBV7-9 to TRBJ1-5; 7 bases match TRBD1. J lost 6 bases, V lost 5 bases, and 13 bases had no gene match. This CDR3 is built from 16 residues. The germline V gene has CDR1 SEHNR and CDR2 FQNEAQ (reference sequence). The CDR3 region is CASSRETGNPFQPQHF. DNA for the CDR3: TGTGCCAGCAGCCGCGAGACAGGGAACCCCTTTCAGCCCCAGCATTTT.

The chain uses TRBV30 and TRBJ1-2; D is unresolved. CDR1 and CDR2 from the germline V gene are GTSNPN and SVGIG (reference sequence). The CDR3 consists of 12 residues. V lost 4 bases and J lost 10, with 16 bases in between. CDR3 residues: CAWTAKTGFYTF. CDR3 sequence (DNA): TGTGCCTGGACGGCAAAAACCGGCTTCTACACCTTC.

The V and J genes are TRBV29-1 and TRBJ2-1; 9 positions agree with TRBD1. CDR1 and CDR2 from the germline V gene are SQVTM and ANQGSEA. V lost 5 bases to trimming and J lost 11 bases; unmatched junction nucleotides: 16. CDR3 length equals 15 residues. CDR3 bases: TGCAGCGTTCTGTCTACTACCTTGGACAGGGGACAGCAGTTCTTC. This encodes CSVLSTTLDRGQQFF.

J is TRBJ2-1 and V is TRBV10-3; D might be TRBD1 or TRBD2, each matching 7 bases. Germline-derived CDR1 and CDR2 are ENHRY and SYGVKD. The CDR3 sequence is 13 residues long. V was shortened by 10 bases and J by 6 bases, with 16 bases between the two germline ends. In nucleotides, the CDR3 is TGTGCCACCACAACAGGGGAGGGCAATGAGCAGTTCTTC. Protein: CATTTGEGNEQFF.

The sample holds one count of this clone. The chain couples TRBV5-1 to TRBJ1-1; 10 nucleotides line up with TRBD1. The CDR3 is made up of 13 amino acids. The V and J ends lost 3 bases and 8 bases, in that order; junction bases with no gene match: 4. Germline assignment: CDR1 SGHRS and CDR2 YFSETQ. For the CDR3, the DNA is TGCGCCAGCAGCTCGACGGGACAGGGGGAAGCTTTCTTT. It specifies CASSSTGQGEAFF.

This chain uses TRBV5-1 with TRBJ1-1; D is unclear. Trimming stripped 0 bases from V and 3 bases from J, with 9 bases between. The CDR3 totals 14 residues. Germline CDR1 SGHRS, CDR2 YFSETQ. This CDR3 reads CASSLGDGDTEAFF. CDR3 in DNA: TGCGCCAGCAGCTTGGGCGACGGAGACACTGAAGCTTTCTTT.

This clone is medium-sized (0.01 to 0.1%) by share. The chain joins TRBV6-4 to TRBJ2-2, with 7 bases aligning to TRBD2. The germline V gene encodes CDR1 MRHNA and CDR2 SNTAGT. V lost 0 bases and J lost 9; bases outside the gene matches: 7. The CDR3 totals 15 residues. In DNA, the CDR3 is TGTGCCAGCAGTGACTCGGGACTAAAACGGAGGGAGCTGTTTTTT. This codes for CASSDSGLKRRELFF.

The chain combines TRBV6-5 with TRBJ1-1, with 8 bases lining up with TRBD1. This CDR3 has 13 residues. Germline lookup yields CDR1 MNHEY and CDR2 SVGAGI. V shed 7 bases and J 4 bases; nucleotides not matched to a gene: 5. Here the CDR3 reads CASNPTGGTEAFF. The DNA of the CDR3 is TGTGCCAGCAATCCAACAGGGGGCACTGAAGCTTTCTTT.

The chain carries TRBV7-2 and TRBJ1-1; 7 bases fit TRBD1. Germline V gene data show CDR1 as SGHTA and CDR2 as FQGNSA. V lost 4 bases, J lost 2 bases, and 7 bases stayed unmatched. The CDR3 totals 15 residues. CDR3 amino acids: CASSSGRGRNTEAFF. The CDR3 region has the DNA TGTGCCAGCAGCTCAGGCAGGGGGAGAAACACTGAAGCTTTCTTT. The full variable domain, rest sourced from reference TRBV7-2 and TRBJ1-1, is GAGVSQSPSNKVTEKGKDVELRCDPISGHTALYWYRQSLGQGLEFLIYFQGNSAPDKSGLPSDRFSAERTGGSVSTLTIQRTQQEDSAVYLCASSSGRGRNTEAFFGQGTRLTVV.

This clone was seen only once. The CDR3: CASSFSQNSGAFF. Written as DNA, the CDR3 is TGTGCCAGCAGCTTTAGTCAGAACTCGGGAGCTTTCTTT. The chain has TRBV7-2 and TRBJ1-1; D gene unclear. The length of the CDR3 is 13 residues. Germline values: CDR1 SGHTA, CDR2 FQGNSA. The V end was cut by 3 bases, the J end by 10 bases, with 15 bases between.

The chain carries TRBV11-2 and TRBJ1-2; D gene ambiguous. V lost 3 bases and J 2 bases, leaving 13 bases between the germline ends. Germline assignment: CDR1 SGHAT and CDR2 FQNNGV. The CDR3 sequence is 15 residues long. The CDR3 region has the DNA TGTGCCAGCAGCTTTAGCGGTCCAATCAACTATGGCTACACCTTC. Translation gives CASSFSGPINYGYTF.

The chain recombines TRBV6-1 with TRBJ1-1; 11 nucleotides align to TRBD1. CDR3 length: 15 amino acids. V gave up 6 bases and J gave up 3 bases; unmatched junction bases: 6. CDR1 is MNHNS, CDR2 SASEGT, per germline. For the CDR3, the DNA is TGTGCCAGCAGAGACCCGGGACAGGGGGACACTGAAGCTTTCTTT. It codes for CASRDPGQGDTEAFF.

This clone was detected once. The V call is TRBV7-2, the J call TRBJ1-5; unclear D gene. V was clipped by 4 bases and J by 4 bases, with 17 bases between them. In germline, CDR1 is SGHTA, CDR2 FQGNSA. The CDR3 covers 16 residues. This chain's CDR3 is CASSSETRVPNQPQHF. The CDR3, as DNA: TGTGCCAGCAGCTCCGAGACTAGGGTCCCTAATCAGCCCCAGCATTTT.

The chain couples TRBV19 to TRBJ2-3; TRBD2 matches at 10 bases. The length of the CDR3 is 16 residues. V shed 6 bases and J 6 bases; nucleotides not matched to a gene: 12. Per the germline V gene, CDR1 is LNHDA and CDR2 is SQIVND (reference sequence). CDR3 sequence reads: CASSRLSGGAVDTQYF. The CDR3, as DNA: TGTGCCAGTAGCAGACTAAGCGGGGGGGCGGTTGATACGCAGTATTTT.